Below, one TCR beta chain is given with its context. Time point denoted: blood 4 weeks post-SBRT, at nephrectomy. Noted treatment: 15 Gy SBRT to primary tumor, nephrectomy 4 weeks later. Nephrectomy followed 15 Gy stereotactic body radiation by 4 weeks. This specimen belongs to a study of radiation and T cells in renal cell carcinoma. CDR1 and CDR2 (germline): MNHEY, SMNVEV (reference sequence). V was cut by 6 bases and J by 1 base, with 12 bases left in between. CDR3 length equals 14 residues. Sequencing used immunoSEQ multiplex PCR; TCRdb keeps in-frame clones, though not all of them. The sample holds 130,000 to 150,000 clones, approximately 86% seen once.

Here the sequenced sample was blood, taken from a patient whose treatment included radiotherapy and nephrectomy. The TCR originated in a woman aged 50 to 60 with renal cell carcinoma. The chain employs TRBV27 and TRBJ1-1; D unclear. CDR3 sequence reads: CASRLSTANTEAFF. CDR3 DNA sequence: TGTGCCAGCAGACTTTCGACGGCGAACACTGAAGCTTTCTTT.